These 25 T cell receptor beta chains came from one sample sequenced in a study of CD8+ T cells in alopecia areata. RNA extraction was followed by reverse transcription into cDNA, which acted as the sequencing template. Measured with immunoSEQ multiplex PCR; TCRdb has only the in-frame clones, and not every one. The sample records 150,000 or so clones, around 58% being singletons. The sample consisted of CD4+ T cells sorted from blood, taken at week 0. The source is a human donor with alopecia areata.

This CDR3 is CASSFSGNTIYF. The DNA of the CDR3 is TGTGCCAGCAGCTTCAGTGGAAACACCATATATTTT. The chain carries TRBV7-8 and TRBJ1-3, with D hard to call. Trimming took 3 bases from V and 3 from J, leaving 3 bases between them. Germline lookup yields CDR1 SGHVS and CDR2 FQNEAQ. This CDR3 is built from 12 residues. Full variable domain (remainder filled in from reference TRBV7-8 and TRBJ1-3): GAGVSQSPRYKVAKRGQDVALRCDPISGHVSLFWYQQALGQGPEFLTYFQNEAQLDKSGLPSDRFFAERPEGSVSTLKIQRTQQEDSAVYLCASSFSGNTIYFGEGSWLTVV.

V is TRBV5-1 and J is TRBJ2-3; 7 bases are shared with TRBD2. With 7 bases clipped from V and 11 bases from J, the junction kept 10 bases outside the gene matches. Germline-derived CDR1 and CDR2 are SGHRS and YFSETQ. There are 12 residues in the CDR3. The CDR3 spells CASSAPGGMQYF. In DNA, the CDR3 is TGCGCCAGCTCCGCCCCCGGGGGGATGCAGTATTTT.

This chain joins TRBV5-1 and TRBJ1-6, with D possibly matching TRBD1 (5 bases). CDR1 is SGHRS and CDR2 is YFSETQ in the germline V gene. The CDR3 is made up of 15 amino acids. V lost 0 bases, J lost 9 bases, and 13 bases lay in between. This CDR3 is CASSLELGVASPLHF. The CDR3 DNA reads as TGCGCCAGCAGCTTGGAGCTAGGGGTGGCTTCACCCCTCCACTTT.

This chain uses TRBV2 with TRBJ2-3; 8 bases are shared with TRBD1. The CDR3 covers 15 residues. V shed 2 bases and J 5 bases; nucleotides not matched to a gene: 6. The germline V gene has CDR1 SNHLY and CDR2 FYNNEI. The CDR3, as DNA: TGTGCCAGCAGTGAATTGACGACAGGGGAAGATACGCAGTATTTT. It codes for CASSELTTGEDTQYF. Variable domain in full (rest from reference TRBV2 and TRBJ2-3): EPEVTQTPSHQVTQMGQEVILRCVPISNHLYFYWYRQILGQKVEFLVSFYNNEISEKSEIFDDQFSVERPDGSNFTLKIRSTKLEDSAMYFCASSELTTGEDTQYFGPGTRLTVL.

The chain is built from TRBV27 and TRBJ1-4, with D possibly being TRBD1 (6 bases). The CDR3 extends over 15 amino acids. Germline V gene lookup returns CDR1 MNHEY and CDR2 SMNVEV (reference sequence). Deletions cut 6 bases from V and 4 bases from J, with 15 bases between. CDR3 amino acids: CASSAGARYNEKLFF. CDR3 nucleotides: TGTGCCAGCAGCGCAGGGGCGAGATATAATGAAAAACTGTTTTTT.

This clone was counted between two and nine times. The V gene is TRBV5-6, the J gene TRBJ1-1; the D is unclear. Looked up from germline, CDR1 is SGHDT and CDR2 is YYEEEE. The V end was cut by 4 bases, the J end by 10 bases, with 17 bases between. The CDR3 sequence is 13 residues long. CDR3 region: CASSLSYGVGAFF. CDR3 in DNA: TGTGCCAGCAGCCTTTCATACGGGGTGGGAGCTTTCTTT.

V usage is TRBV19 and J usage is TRBJ2-7; D is unclear. Germline CDR1 and CDR2: LNHDA and SQIVND (reference sequence). The CDR3 has 14 residues. Trimming shortened V by 10 bases and J by 0 bases, and 16 bases separated the two germline ends. As DNA, the CDR3 is TGTGCCACCGCGTCGAAAAGGAGCTCCTACGAGCAGTACTTC. It translates to CATASKRSSYEQYF.

This clone was observed a handful of times. Here the CDR3 reads CAWGTSGVETQYF. The CDR3 bases are TGTGCCTGGGGGACTAGCGGGGTTGAGACCCAGTACTTC. The V call is TRBV30, the J call TRBJ2-5; TRBD2 aligns across 13 bases. Germline V gene sequence: CDR1 GTSNPN, CDR2 SVGIG (reference sequence). Germline trimming cut 5 bases from V and 5 bases from J; bases unmatched to any gene: 2. The CDR3 extends over 13 amino acids.

The V and J genes are TRBV6-1 and TRBJ2-3; 7 bases map to TRBD2. This CDR3 contains 13 residues. V lost 6 bases to trimming and J lost 13 bases; unmatched junction nucleotides: 13. The germline V gene encodes CDR1 MNHNS and CDR2 SASEGT. The CDR3 reads CASSFGGTGFEYF. CDR3 nucleotides: TGTGCCAGCAGCTTCGGGGGGACGGGCTTTGAGTATTTT.

The gene calls are TRBV5-4 and TRBJ1-2, with 7 bases matching TRBD1. This CDR3 has 13 residues. J lost 8 bases, V lost 4 bases, and 8 bases had no gene match. Germline assignment: CDR1 SGHNT and CDR2 YYREEE (reference sequence). In DNA, the CDR3 is TGTGCCAGCAGCATGGTAGGGGGCTACGGCTACACCTTC. Encoded protein: CASSMVGGYGYTF.

This clone was seen a handful of times. The genes are TRBV29-1 and TRBJ1-2; D is ambiguous. CDR3 length equals 11 residues. Germline assignment: CDR1 SQVTM and CDR2 ANQGSEA. V lost 7 bases, J lost 2 bases, and 8 bases lay in between. The CDR3 DNA is TGCAGCGCTAACCAGAACTATGGCTACACCTTC. Translated, it gives CSANQNYGYTF.

The chain has TRBV30 and TRBJ2-3; D remains unclear. Germline lookup yields CDR1 GTSNPN and CDR2 SVGIG (reference sequence). This CDR3 contains 13 residues. Trimming stripped 5 bases from V and 0 bases from J, with 9 bases between. The CDR3 loop is CAWATPSTDTQYF. The CDR3 nucleotides read TGTGCCTGGGCGACCCCTAGCACAGATACGCAGTATTTT.

This clone was observed a single time. The chain employs TRBV30 and TRBJ1-6; TRBD1 agrees at 8 bases. Trimming removed 5 bases from V and 10 bases from J; junction bases left unmatched: 13. The CDR3 is 15 amino acids. From germline, CDR1 is GTSNPN and CDR2 SVGIG (reference sequence). CDR3 sequence: CAWGPRQGTVSPLHF. For the CDR3, the DNA is TGTGCCTGGGGGCCGAGACAGGGGACGGTCTCACCCCTCCACTTT.

The chain employs TRBV7-2 and TRBJ2-7, with D hard to call. CDR3 size: 12 residues. Looked up from germline, CDR1 is SGHTA and CDR2 is FQGNSA. V was clipped by 3 bases and J by 2 bases, with 5 bases between them. The CDR3 nucleotides are TGTGCCAGCAGCTTTATCGCCTACGAGCAGTACTTC. It specifies CASSFIAYEQYF.

This clone showed up just once. The chain joins TRBV2 to TRBJ2-5; 9 positions match TRBD2. The V segment lost 8 bases and the J segment 5 bases; nucleotides outside the gene matches: 9. In germline, CDR1 is SNHLY, CDR2 FYNNEI. The CDR3 covers 14 residues. CDR3 protein: CASQPSGGTETQYF. The CDR3 nucleotides read TGTGCCAGCCAACCCAGCGGGGGGACGGAGACCCAGTACTTC.

The chain combines TRBV19 with TRBJ1-1, with no clear D. Trimming took 5 bases from V and 4 from J, leaving 14 bases between them. From germline, CDR1 is LNHDA and CDR2 SQIVND (reference sequence). The CDR3 covers 14 residues. The CDR3 DNA follows: TGTGCCAGTAGTCCCGAGTGGGGTACCACTGAAGCTTTCTTT. Translating gives CASSPEWGTTEAFF.

This clone was seen more than once but under ten times. The gene calls are TRBV29-1 and TRBJ1-2; 8 bases map to TRBD1. The germline V gene has CDR1 SQVTM and CDR2 ANQGSEA. The CDR3 spans 14 residues. The J segment lost 2 bases and the V segment lost 7 bases, leaving 9 bases of the junction unmatched. Here the CDR3 reads CSAPKDRENYGYTF. The CDR3 region has the DNA TGCAGCGCACCGAAGGACAGGGAGAACTATGGCTACACCTTC.

The table lists this clone with a few counts. DNA for the CDR3: TGCGCCAGCAGCCAAGTTTATGGACAGGGGAATGAGCAGTTCTTC. As protein: CASSQVYGQGNEQFF. The chain has TRBV4-3 and TRBJ2-1, with 9 bases matching TRBD1. Germline V CDR1 and CDR2: LGHNA, YSLEER. V gave up 1 base and J gave up 7 bases; unmatched junction bases: 5. The length of the CDR3 is 15 residues.

The V gene is TRBV30, the J gene TRBJ1-5, with TRBD1 as a possible D gene (6 bases). Germline values: CDR1 GTSNPN, CDR2 SVGIG (reference sequence). Between the trimmed V and J ends, which lost 1 base and 3 bases, there was a span of 16 bases. The CDR3 is 16 residues long. This CDR3 reads CAWSGRGSWNNQPQHF. The DNA for the CDR3 is TGTGCCTGGAGTGGCAGGGGCTCCTGGAACAATCAGCCCCAGCATTTT.

The rearrangement links TRBV29-1 to TRBJ2-2; 9 bases match TRBD1. This CDR3 contains 16 residues. With V trimmed by 6 bases and J by 8 bases, 16 bases remained unmatched. Germline V gives CDR1 SQVTM, CDR2 ANQGSEA. The chain's CDR3 is CSVTRPGTGTSGELFF. The CDR3 DNA is TGCAGCGTAACAAGACCCGGGACAGGGACTTCGGGGGAGCTGTTTTTT.

This clone has a handful of counts. The V gene is TRBV7-2, the J gene TRBJ1-1; 7 bases are shared with TRBD1. Germline loops: CDR1 SGHTA, CDR2 FQGNSA. The CDR3 length is 13 residues. With V trimmed by 8 bases and J by 1 base, 4 bases remained unmatched. The CDR3 bases are TGTGCCAGCGGCAGGGGGAGGAACACTGAAGCTTTCTTT. Protein sequence: CASGRGRNTEAFF. Based on the CDR3 plus reference TRBV7-2 and TRBJ1-1, the full variable domain is GAGVSQSPSNKVTEKGKDVELRCDPISGHTALYWYRQSLGQGLEFLIYFQGNSAPDKSGLPSDRFSAERTGGSVSTLTIQRTQQEDSAVYLCASGRGRNTEAFFGQGTRLTVV.

The chain joins TRBV11-1 to TRBJ2-7; D is perhaps TRBD2 (5 bases). The CDR3 consists of 13 residues. Germline CDR1 is SGHAT and CDR2 is FQDESV (reference sequence). V lost 5 bases to trimming and J lost 2 bases, with 10 bases between them. The CDR3: CASSPPGTYEQYF. The CDR3 coding sequence is TGTGCCAGCAGCCCTCCCGGGACCTACGAGCAGTACTTC.

The chain has TRBV5-6 and TRBJ1-1; D unresolved. Germline V CDR1 and CDR2: SGHDT, YYEEEE. The CDR3 is 13 amino acids. V was pared by 3 bases and J by 5 bases, with 11 bases between. The DNA for the CDR3 is TGTGCCAGCAGCTCGCCCCTAACAACTGAAGCTTTCTTT. Its translation is CASSSPLTTEAFF.

The V call is TRBV15, the J call TRBJ2-7; D might be TRBD2 (6 bases). From germline, CDR1 is LNHNV and CDR2 YYDKDF (reference sequence). This CDR3 has 17 amino acids. V lost 6 bases and J 2 bases, leaving 23 bases between the germline ends. This CDR3 reads CATRTGTPEAGPYEQYF. CDR3 DNA: TGTGCCACCAGGACCGGGACTCCCGAGGCGGGCCCCTACGAGCAGTACTTC.

CDR3 nucleotide sequence: TGTGCCAGCAGCCCTAGCACAGATACGCAGTATTTT. This sequence encodes CASSPSTDTQYF. This chain joins TRBV7-3 and TRBJ2-3; D not resolved. The V gene lost 5 bases and the J gene lost 0 bases, with 3 bases spanning the gap. Germline lookup yields CDR1 SGHTA and CDR2 FQGTGA. The CDR3 length is 12 residues.